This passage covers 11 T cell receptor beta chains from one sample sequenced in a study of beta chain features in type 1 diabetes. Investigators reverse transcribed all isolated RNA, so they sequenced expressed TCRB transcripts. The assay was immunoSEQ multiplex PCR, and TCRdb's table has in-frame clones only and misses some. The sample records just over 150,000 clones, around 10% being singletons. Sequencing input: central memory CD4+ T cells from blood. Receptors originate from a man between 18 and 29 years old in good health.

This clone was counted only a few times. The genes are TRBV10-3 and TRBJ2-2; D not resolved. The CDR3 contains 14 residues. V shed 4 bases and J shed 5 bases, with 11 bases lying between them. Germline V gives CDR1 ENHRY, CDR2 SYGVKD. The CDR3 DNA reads TGTGCCATCAGTGGATTGAAGGGAACCGGGGAGCTGTTTTTT. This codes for CAISGLKGTGELFF.

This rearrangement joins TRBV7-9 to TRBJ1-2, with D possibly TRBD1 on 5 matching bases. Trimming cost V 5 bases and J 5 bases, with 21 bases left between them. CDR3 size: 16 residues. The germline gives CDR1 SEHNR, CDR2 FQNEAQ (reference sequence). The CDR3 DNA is TGTGCCAGCAGCCAAGACGTCGCGGGACGGAGTTATGGCTACACCTTC. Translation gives CASSQDVAGRSYGYTF.

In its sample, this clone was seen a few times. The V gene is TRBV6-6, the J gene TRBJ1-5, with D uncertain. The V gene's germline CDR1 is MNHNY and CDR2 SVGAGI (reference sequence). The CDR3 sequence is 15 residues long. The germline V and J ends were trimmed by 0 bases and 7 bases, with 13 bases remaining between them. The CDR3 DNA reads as TGTGCCAGCAGTTACTCAAGCGGGGTCGGACAGCCCCAGCATTTT. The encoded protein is CASSYSSGVGQPQHF.

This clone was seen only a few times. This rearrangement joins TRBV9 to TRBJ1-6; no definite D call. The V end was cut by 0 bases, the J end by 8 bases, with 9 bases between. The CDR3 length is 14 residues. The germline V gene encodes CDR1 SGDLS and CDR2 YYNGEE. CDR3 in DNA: TGTGCCAGCAGCGTAGATATGGGTGATTCACCCCTCCACTTT. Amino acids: CASSVDMGDSPLHF.

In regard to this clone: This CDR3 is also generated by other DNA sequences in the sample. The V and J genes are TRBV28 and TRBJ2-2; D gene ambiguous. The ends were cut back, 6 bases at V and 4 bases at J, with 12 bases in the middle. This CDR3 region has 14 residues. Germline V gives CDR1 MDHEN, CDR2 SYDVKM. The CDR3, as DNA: TGTGCCAGCAGGTCCTCAGGTGGCACCGGGGAGCTGTTTTTT. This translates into CASRSSGGTGELFF.

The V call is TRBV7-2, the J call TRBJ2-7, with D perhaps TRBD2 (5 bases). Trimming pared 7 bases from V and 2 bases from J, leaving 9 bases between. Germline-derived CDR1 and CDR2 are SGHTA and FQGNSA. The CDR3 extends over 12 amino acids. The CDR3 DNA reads TGTGCCAGCAACCGGGATACCTACGAGCAGTACTTC. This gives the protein CASNRDTYEQYF. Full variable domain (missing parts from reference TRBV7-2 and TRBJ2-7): GAGVSQSPSNKVTEKGKDVELRCDPISGHTALYWYRQSLGQGLEFLIYFQGNSAPDKSGLPSDRFSAERTGGSVSTLTIQRTQQEDSAVYLCASNRDTYEQYFGPGTRLTVT.

The CDR3 nucleotides are TGTGCCAGCAGTGGGGGAGGGGAGTCCTATGGCTACACCTTC. Residues: CASSGGGESYGYTF. The chain links TRBV28 to TRBJ1-2; weak D call: TRBD1 (5 bases). Trimming shortened V by 5 bases and J by 4 bases, and 14 bases separated the two germline ends. The CDR3 has 14 residues. CDR1 is MDHEN and CDR2 is SYDVKM in the germline V gene.

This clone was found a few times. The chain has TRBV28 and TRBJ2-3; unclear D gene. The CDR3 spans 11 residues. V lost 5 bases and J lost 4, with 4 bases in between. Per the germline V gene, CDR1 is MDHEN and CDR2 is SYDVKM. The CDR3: CASSVSDTQYF. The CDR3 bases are TGTGCCAGCAGTGTATCAGATACGCAGTATTTT.

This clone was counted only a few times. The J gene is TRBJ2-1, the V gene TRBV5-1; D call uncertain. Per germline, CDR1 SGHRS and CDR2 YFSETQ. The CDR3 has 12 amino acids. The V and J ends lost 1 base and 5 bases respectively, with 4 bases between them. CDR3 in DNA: TGCGCCAGCAGCTTGCAAGACAATGAGCAGTTCTTC. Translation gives CASSLQDNEQFF.

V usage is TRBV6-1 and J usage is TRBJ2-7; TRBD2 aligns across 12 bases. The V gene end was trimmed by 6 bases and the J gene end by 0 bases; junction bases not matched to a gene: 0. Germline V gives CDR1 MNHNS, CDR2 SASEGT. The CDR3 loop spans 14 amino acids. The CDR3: CASRTSGSSYEQYF. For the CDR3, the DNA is TGTGCCAGCAGGACTAGCGGGAGCTCCTACGAGCAGTACTTC.

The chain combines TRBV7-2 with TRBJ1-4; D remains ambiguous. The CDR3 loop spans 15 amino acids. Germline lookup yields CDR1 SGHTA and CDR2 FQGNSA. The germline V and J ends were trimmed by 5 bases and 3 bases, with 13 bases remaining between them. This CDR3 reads CASSPQTVANEKLFF. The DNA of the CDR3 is TGTGCCAGCAGCCCACAAACGGTGGCTAATGAAAAACTGTTTTTT.